These 18 T cell receptor beta chains share one sample of origin, sequenced in a study of cytomegalovirus exposure and HLA in healthy donors. Both 60 Vbeta primers and 13 Jbeta primers went into the PCR. Using immunoSEQ multiplex PCR, the repertoire was profiled, and TCRdb retains in-frame clones only, with some absent. This repertoire comprises 140,000 to 150,000 clones; its ten largest clones make up 0.96%. Sequencing was done on a sample of PBMCs. The receptors were gathered from a male donor in good health and CMV-seronegative.

The chain is built from TRBV7-6 and TRBJ2-5; D remains ambiguous. V lost 5 bases to trimming and J lost 0 bases, with 10 bases between them. The germline V gene has CDR1 SGHVS and CDR2 FNYEAQ. CDR3 length: 14 residues. The CDR3 region is CASSENLYQETQYF. CDR3 coding DNA: TGTGCCAGCAGCGAGAACTTGTACCAAGAGACCCAGTACTTC.

The rearrangement joins TRBV6-5 to TRBJ1-1, with 9 bases that match TRBD1. The ends lost 6 bases at V and 8 bases at J; junction bases unmatched: 7. There are 13 residues in the CDR3. Germline assignment: CDR1 MNHEY and CDR2 SVGAGI. CDR3 loop: CASRQGQGIEAFF. CDR3 nucleotide sequence: TGTGCCAGCAGACAAGGACAGGGGATCGAAGCTTTCTTT.

V is TRBV15 and J is TRBJ2-5; the D is unclear. The CDR3 runs 16 residues. Germline V gives CDR1 LNHNV, CDR2 YYDKDF (reference sequence). V was shortened by 1 base and J by 0 bases, with 12 bases between the two germline ends. The CDR3: CATSRVPGSYQETQYF. The DNA of the CDR3 is TGTGCCACCAGCAGAGTTCCGGGTTCCTACCAAGAGACCCAGTACTTC.

The chain carries TRBV30 and TRBJ1-1; the match to TRBD1 covers 8 bases. V lost 3 bases, J lost 11 bases, and 14 bases stayed unmatched. Germline CDR1 reads GTSNPN; CDR2 reads SVGIG (reference sequence). The CDR3 loop spans 14 amino acids. The CDR3, as DNA: TGTGCCTGGAGAACGCCGCAGACAGGGGTCGGGGCTTTCTTT. Translating it yields CAWRTPQTGVGAFF.

The chain joins TRBV29-1 to TRBJ1-1; D is possibly TRBD1 (5 bases). Per the germline V gene, CDR1 is SQVTM and CDR2 is ANQGSEA. The V gene lost 5 bases and the J gene lost 6 bases, with 13 bases spanning the gap. The CDR3 has 12 amino acids. The CDR3 DNA follows: TGCAGCGTTCGCGCAGGGTATGCTGAAGCTTTCTTT. It specifies CSVRAGYAEAFF.

The chain uses TRBV30 and TRBJ1-5; D remains ambiguous. CDR1 is GTSNPN, CDR2 SVGIG, per germline (reference sequence). The V gene lost 1 base and the J gene lost 1 base, with 11 bases spanning the gap. The CDR3 contains 15 residues. This CDR3 is CAWSGRAGSNQPQHF. CDR3 DNA sequence: TGTGCCTGGAGTGGGAGGGCAGGAAGCAATCAGCCCCAGCATTTT.

V and J are TRBV7-2 and TRBJ1-4, with a tentative D call TRBD1 (5 bases). CDR1 and CDR2 from the germline V gene are SGHTA and FQGNSA. The CDR3 totals 15 residues. Trimming took off 1 base at V and 3 bases at J, with 9 bases between the two ends. CDR3 sequence reads: CASSLVGGANEKLFF. The CDR3 DNA sequence: TGTGCCAGCAGCTTAGTCGGAGGGGCTAATGAAAAACTGTTTTTT.

The chain couples TRBV27 to TRBJ2-7; TRBD1 might be the D (6 bases). CDR1 and CDR2 from the germline V gene are MNHEY and SMNVEV (reference sequence). This CDR3 spans 14 amino acids. Trimming left V 2 bases short and J 2 bases short, with 10 bases between. CDR3 nucleotide sequence: TGTGCCAGCAGTTTAGGACAGCCACCCTACGAGCAGTACTTC. It translates to CASSLGQPPYEQYF.

The chain is built from TRBV5-4 and TRBJ2-3; 10 bases line up with TRBD2. From germline, CDR1 is SGHNT and CDR2 YYREEE (reference sequence). The CDR3 spans 16 residues. Unmatched junction bases numbered 11, after V lost 10 bases and J lost 0 bases. The CDR3 DNA sequence: TGTGCCTCCGCCAGCGGGGGGGGAACTAGCACAGATACGCAGTATTTT. Translated: CASASGGGTSTDTQYF.

The chain joins TRBV18 to TRBJ1-1, with TRBD1 identical over 7 bases. The CDR3 loop spans 14 amino acids. J was trimmed by 1 base and V by 1 base; bases with no gene match: 0. Germline V gives CDR1 KGHSH, CDR2 LQKENI. CDR3 sequence: CASSPRDRNTEAFF. The DNA for the CDR3 is TGTGCCAGCTCACCACGGGACAGGAACACTGAAGCTTTCTTT.

The V gene is TRBV27, the J gene TRBJ2-7; D is perhaps TRBD2 (7 bases). The CDR3 sequence is 13 residues long. V was cut by 4 bases and J by 2 bases, with 9 bases left in between. Germline CDR1 is MNHEY and CDR2 is SMNVEV (reference sequence). Here the CDR3 DNA reads TGTGCCAGCAGTTGGGGGGGGCCCTACGAGCAGTACTTC. It codes for CASSWGGPYEQYF.

This chain links TRBV19 with TRBJ1-5, with no clear D. Deletions cut 6 bases from V and 1 base from J, with 10 bases between. This CDR3 is 14 amino acids long. Germline V gene data show CDR1 as LNHDA and CDR2 as SQIVND (reference sequence). The CDR3 sequence is CASRADPSNQPQHF. CDR3 sequence (DNA): TGTGCCAGTAGGGCCGATCCGAGCAATCAGCCCCAGCATTTT.

The rearrangement links TRBV5-1 to TRBJ2-4; perhaps TRBD2 as D (5 bases). This CDR3 region has 13 residues. Trimming stripped 3 bases from V and 4 bases from J, with 8 bases between. Germline lookup yields CDR1 SGHRS and CDR2 YFSETQ. CDR3 coding DNA: TGCGCCAGCAGCTCGGACTTGAAAAACATTCAGTACTTC. It is translated as CASSSDLKNIQYF.

The gene calls are TRBV14 and TRBJ2-7; tentative D call: TRBD1 (6 bases). Trimming took off 2 bases at V and 7 bases at J, with 9 bases between the two ends. Germline V gene sequence: CDR1 SGHDN, CDR2 FVKESK. The CDR3 consists of 12 residues. The CDR3 region has the DNA TGTGCCAGCAGCCAATCAGGGGTGGAGCAGTACTTC. Its translation: CASSQSGVEQYF.

The genes are TRBV5-6 and TRBJ2-3; D is possibly TRBD2 (6 bases). Germline V lookup: CDR1 SGHDT, CDR2 YYEEEE. Trimming cost V 2 bases and J 2 bases, with 15 bases left between them. This CDR3 contains 16 residues. The CDR3 nucleotides read TGTGCCAGCAGCTTTGGCCTAGCGCTCAACACAGATACGCAGTATTTT. This translates into CASSFGLALNTDTQYF.

The chain employs TRBV30 and TRBJ2-7, with 9 bases aligning to TRBD1. CDR1 is GTSNPN, CDR2 SVGIG, per germline (reference sequence). The CDR3 sequence is 13 residues long. J was trimmed by 1 base and V by 5 bases; bases with no gene match: 3. The CDR3 nucleotides are TGTGCCTGGGTAGGGACAGGGTCCTACGAGCAGTACTTC. Amino acids: CAWVGTGSYEQYF. Variable domain in full (rest from reference TRBV30 and TRBJ2-7): SQTIHQWPATLVQPVGSPLSLECTVEGTSNPNLYWYRQAAGRGLQLLFYSVGIGQISSEVPQNLSASRPQDRQFILSSKKLLLSDSGFYLCAWVGTGSYEQYFGPGTRLTVT.

The V gene is TRBV18, the J gene TRBJ1-1; D is undetermined. Trimming cost V 2 bases and J 1 base, with 5 bases left between them. This CDR3 is 13 amino acids long. Germline values: CDR1 KGHSH, CDR2 LQKENI. The CDR3 here is CASSPERNTEAFF. CDR3 in DNA: TGTGCCAGCTCACCAGAGAGGAACACTGAAGCTTTCTTT.

The chain combines TRBV11-3 with TRBJ2-7; 7 nucleotides line up with TRBD2. The CDR3 has 14 residues. Per germline, CDR1 SGHNT and CDR2 YENEEA. The V gene end was trimmed by 5 bases and the J gene end by 5 bases; junction bases not matched to a gene: 9. In DNA, the CDR3 is TGTGCCAGCAGCGCTCGCGGGGGAGAGGACGAGCAGTACTTC. It is translated as CASSARGGEDEQYF.